The source of this T cell receptor (beta chain) is a study of sequential checkpoint blockade in melanoma. Per germline, CDR1 SGHRS and CDR2 YFSETQ. Trimming cost V 8 bases and J 4 bases, with 6 bases left between them. CDR3 length: 10 amino acids. The table came from immunoSEQ multiplex PCR; TCRdb's copy has only in-frame clones and leaves some out. The sample lists 15,000 to 20,000 clones, around 77% occurring once. Regarding treatment: randomized to nivolumab then ipilimumab (arm A) or the reverse (arm B). The sample consisted of CD8+ T cells sorted from blood (inferred from file names), taken from a patient given nivolumab and ipilimumab in sequence. The chain employs TRBV5-1 and TRBJ2-5; D remains unclear. The TCR comes from a human donor with melanoma. This chain's CDR3 is CARLGETQYF. CDR3 coding DNA: TGCGCCAGGCTAGGAGAGACCCAGTACTTC. The entire variable domain, with the rest obtained from reference TRBV5-1 and TRBJ2-5, is as follows: KAGVTQTPRYLIKTRGQQVTLSCSPISGHRSVSWYQQTPGQGLQFLFEYFSETQRNKGNFPGRFSGRQFSNSRSEMNVSTLELGDSALYLCARLGETQYFGPGTRLLVL.